Here is one T cell receptor (beta chain) with its context. The junction differs from germline at one of its ends, possibly a read error. The entry originates in a study of shared clonotypes between healthy human individuals. Germline V gene data show CDR1 as LNHDA and CDR2 as SQIVND (reference sequence). This CDR3 spans 16 amino acids. The study ran the assay at deep level. Assay: immunoSEQ multiplex PCR; the TCRdb copy retains only in-frame clones and omits some. The sample yields more than 900,000 clones, about 80% seen once. Sequenced sample: memory CD4+ T cells from PBMCs. The subset here: CD45RA-negative fraction. The TCR sequence derives from a man aged 18 to 30 in good health. Some clones in this sample may be carry-over from other donors' samples. V is TRBV19 and J is TRBJ2-1; a weak D match, TRBD1 (6 bases). CDR3 in amino acids: CASSADRPSSYNEQFF. Here the CDR3 DNA reads TGCGCCAGTAGTGCCGACAGGCCGAGCTCCTACAATGAGCAGTTCTTC.